This T cell receptor (beta chain) was found in a study of neoadjuvant anti-PD-1 for oral cavity cancer. Study as a whole: Nivolumab at 3 mg/kg was mostly given biweekly, three to four doses, pre-surgery. Patients without progression got a fourth dose around day 43.

Germline V gene sequence: CDR1 ENHRY, CDR2 SYGVKD. CDR3 size: 14 residues. V lost 0 bases to trimming and J lost 10 bases; unmatched junction nucleotides: 4. Profiling relied on immunoSEQ multiplex PCR, and the TCRdb table lists in-frame clones only, not all of them. The profile shows some 20,000 clones, around 72% of them singletons. Cohort: HPV-negative, locally advanced oral cavity squamous cell carcinoma patients. Analysis of PBMCs was direct, with no culture step. This chain joins TRBV10-3 and TRBJ2-1; the match to TRBD2 covers 9 bases. The sequencing used PBMCs, collected before nivolumab (anti-PD-1) treatment. The TCR comes from a person aged 35-79 years with oral cavity squamous cell carcinoma. The CDR3 DNA reads as TGTGCCATCAGTGAGTCCGGCCTAGCGGGGGAGCAGTTCTTC. This encodes CAISESGLAGEQFF.